The clone carrying this TCR beta chain has at least ten counts. This specimen belongs to a study of low-dose radiotherapy and immunotherapy resistance in tumors. On the study more broadly: Every 2 weeks, cohort 1 got 0.5 Gy, reaching 6.5 Gy to the planning target volume. Across 26 weeks, 13 Gy in total went to Cohort 2, delivered as 1 Gy per fraction every two weeks.

In germline, CDR1 is SGHVS, CDR2 FNYEAQ. With 2 bases removed from V and 7 bases from J, the gap between germline ends came to 8 bases. The length of the CDR3 is 13 residues. Alpha- and beta-chain coverage of first-strand cDNA came from TRAV- and TRBV-specific primers. With a V-primer adapter and a constant-region primer, TCRs were amplified for roughly 20 PCR cycles. Via MiXCR, TCRdb re-called the reads, giving one row per CDR3 protein. The sample records under 95,000 distinct CDR3 sequences, 15% to 20% being singletons. Time point here: before trial treatment. Donors were treated with nivolumab, ipilimumab, aspirin, and low-dose cyclophosphamide and radiotherapy.

The gene calls are TRBV7-6 and TRBJ2-2, with D perhaps matching TRBD1 (5 bases). The sample here was PBMCs, taken before treatment. This clonotype was obtained from a male donor with prostate cancer. The CDR3 sequence is CASSLTGVGELFF. CDR3 in DNA: TGTGCCAGCAGCTTAACAGGTGTCGGGGAGCTGTTTTTT.